One T cell receptor (beta chain) is described in this entry. Its matching antigen is unknown. Time point denoted: sample taken at primary tumor resection. Whole RNA came from tumor, nontumor lung or frozen PBMC and was sequenced without being sorted. There were roughly 72 donors, all of them untreated patients with early-stage non-small cell lung cancer. The source of the sample is a study of spatial heterogeneity in lung cancer. Study-level points and caveats: Ubiquitous expanded tumor TCRs surfaced in blood more at resection than they did at follow-up.

A distinct unique molecular identifier was carried by each TCR cDNA molecule. Each CDR3 protein gets one entry after TCRdb re-called the 5' RACE reads with MiXCR. The sample shows about 50,000 distinct CDR3 sequences, about 7.4% of them seen only once. Sample: PBMCs, taken at surgery. This sequence was found in a female donor with early-stage non-small cell lung cancer.

For the CDR3, the DNA is TGTGCCAGCAGCTTAGAGGGGGGAAGCCCCCAAGAGACCCAGTACTTC. It codes for CASSLEGGSPQETQYF. V and J are TRBV7-7 and TRBJ2-5; either TRBD1 or TRBD2 may supply D (6 bases each). Germline CDR1 is SSHAT and CDR2 is FNYEAQ (reference sequence). This CDR3 is built from 16 residues. V gave up 1 base and J gave up 1 base, with 13 bases separating them.